These 31 T cell receptor beta chains were sequenced from one sample in a study of cytomegalovirus exposure and HLA in healthy donors. PCR primers comprised 60 Vbeta and 13 Jbeta primers. The method was immunoSEQ multiplex PCR; TCRdb's version includes in-frame clones alone and lacks a portion of them. The sample holds fewer than 130,000 clones; around 88% are singletons and the top ten take 1.5% to 2%. The material sequenced was PBMCs. These receptors were taken from a man aged 35-49 years in good health and CMV-seronegative.

The chain carries TRBV29-1 and TRBJ1-2; TRBD1 is a possible D gene (5 bases). CDR1 SQVTM and CDR2 ANQGSEA come from the germline V gene. The V gene lost 4 bases and the J gene lost 1 base, with 13 bases spanning the gap. There are 14 residues in the CDR3. The CDR3 DNA is TGCAGCGTTGCCCAGGGCAGGGATAACTATGGCTACACCTTC. Amino acid sequence: CSVAQGRDNYGYTF.

This rearrangement joins TRBV6-5 to TRBJ2-5, with no clear D. Trimming cost V 4 bases and J 2 bases, with 2 bases left between them. CDR3 length: 11 residues. Per germline, CDR1 MNHEY and CDR2 SVGAGI. CDR3 coding DNA: TGTGCCAGCAGTTCGCAAGAGACCCAGTACTTC. It codes for CASSSQETQYF.

The rearrangement joins TRBV15 to TRBJ2-7; D is unresolved. V was trimmed by 2 bases and J by 2 bases, leaving 13 bases between them. Germline V gives CDR1 LNHNV, CDR2 YYDKDF (reference sequence). The length of the CDR3 is 15 residues. The CDR3 DNA is TGTGCCACCAGCAGACTCGGCGGAACTGCCTACGAGCAGTACTTC. This sequence encodes CATSRLGGTAYEQYF.

The chain is built from TRBV27 and TRBJ1-5, with D perhaps matching TRBD1 (5 bases). This CDR3 spans 16 amino acids. V was pared by 5 bases and J by 0 bases, with 14 bases between. Germline loops: CDR1 MNHEY, CDR2 SMNVEV (reference sequence). The CDR3 nucleotides read TGTGCCAGCAGTCAGGGCTGGGGAATTAGCAATCAGCCCCAGCATTTT. It specifies CASSQGWGISNQPQHF.

The chain employs TRBV5-5 and TRBJ2-3; the D gene is possibly TRBD2 (6 bases). The germline V gene has CDR1 SGHKS and CDR2 YYEKEE (reference sequence). This CDR3 region has 14 residues. Trimming removed 5 bases at V and 3 bases at J, with 13 bases between. The CDR3 reads CASSSWLATDTQYF. The CDR3 coding sequence is TGTGCCAGCAGTTCTTGGCTAGCGACAGATACGCAGTATTTT.

This chain uses TRBV5-1 with TRBJ2-7; D remains unclear. Germline CDR1 reads SGHRS; CDR2 reads YFSETQ. The CDR3 is 14 residues long. Trimming removed 0 bases at V and 6 bases at J, with 13 bases between. CDR3 protein: CASSLEESSSEQYF. CDR3 in DNA: TGCGCCAGCAGCTTGGAGGAGAGCTCGTCCGAGCAGTACTTC.

The gene calls are TRBV2 and TRBJ1-1, with D possibly TRBD1 on 5 matching bases. The CDR3 is 15 residues long. Trimming removed 5 bases at V and 1 base at J, with 14 bases between. Germline V CDR1 and CDR2: SNHLY, FYNNEI. CDR3 region: CASSFLEGRNTEAFF. The CDR3 bases are TGTGCCAGCAGTTTTTTGGAGGGACGGAACACTGAAGCTTTCTTT.

The rearrangement joins TRBV19 to TRBJ1-2; no firm D call. The V end was cut by 8 bases, the J end by 6 bases, with 13 bases between. Germline V gene sequence: CDR1 LNHDA, CDR2 SQIVND (reference sequence). The CDR3 consists of 12 residues. The CDR3: CASPQSQDGYTF. CDR3 bases: TGTGCCAGTCCACAGTCCCAAGATGGCTACACCTTC.

This sequence joins TRBV10-1 and TRBJ1-5; unclear D gene. This CDR3 has 14 residues. Germline CDR1 WNHNN, CDR2 SYGVQD (reference sequence). V was pared by 8 bases and J by 0 bases, with 11 bases between. The CDR3 bases are TGCGCCAGCCTCGACTCCCTTAGCAATCAGCCCCAGCATTTT. This gives the protein CASLDSLSNQPQHF.

The gene calls are TRBV28 and TRBJ1-4; TRBD1 is a possible D gene (5 bases). The germline gives CDR1 MDHEN, CDR2 SYDVKM. Trimming removed 2 bases at V and 10 bases at J, with 14 bases between. This CDR3 comprises 14 residues. The CDR3 spells CASSLKQETPKLFF. CDR3 coding DNA: TGTGCCAGCAGTTTAAAACAGGAGACGCCAAAACTGTTTTTT.

In its sample, this clone was seen once. The CDR3 coding sequence is TGTGCCAGCAGCTTAGATCCAGGGCTATATTGGAATTCACCCCTCCACTTT. Translating it yields CASSLDPGLYWNSPLHF. This rearrangement joins TRBV7-2 to TRBJ1-6; TRBD1 is a possible D gene (5 bases). Germline lookup yields CDR1 SGHTA and CDR2 FQGNSA. The ends were cut back, 1 base at V and 7 bases at J, with 17 bases in the middle. The CDR3 sequence is 17 residues long.

The chain carries TRBV5-1 and TRBJ1-2; 10 bases fit TRBD1. The V gene's germline CDR1 is SGHRS and CDR2 YFSETQ. This CDR3 has 15 amino acids. The junction had 10 bases not matched to a gene; V was cut back by 4 bases and J by 7 bases. The CDR3 here is CASSPQGQGQRGYTF. Written as DNA, the CDR3 is TGCGCCAGCAGCCCGCAGGGACAGGGGCAACGTGGCTACACCTTC. Variable domain in full (rest from reference TRBV5-1 and TRBJ1-2): KAGVTQTPRYLIKTRGQQVTLSCSPISGHRSVSWYQQTPGQGLQFLFEYFSETQRNKGNFPGRFSGRQFSNSRSEMNVSTLELGDSALYLCASSPQGQGQRGYTFGSGTRLTVV.

The rearrangement links TRBV4-1 to TRBJ1-6; 7 bases fit TRBD1. Germline V gene data show CDR1 as MGHRA and CDR2 as YSYEKL. The CDR3 consists of 12 residues. The J segment lost 16 bases and the V segment lost 5 bases, leaving 8 bases of the junction unmatched. The chain's CDR3 is CASSSITGVLHF. The CDR3 coding sequence is TGCGCCAGCAGCTCTATCACAGGGGTACTCCACTTT.

The CDR3 region is CASSSQGLVTEAFF. CDR3 sequence (DNA): TGCGCCAGCAGCTCTCAGGGGTTAGTCACTGAAGCTTTCTTT. The V gene is TRBV5-1, the J gene TRBJ1-1; tentative D call: TRBD1 (6 bases). CDR3 size: 14 residues. V shed 3 bases and J shed 4 bases, with 13 bases lying between them. Per germline, CDR1 SGHRS and CDR2 YFSETQ.

This chain links TRBV5-6 with TRBJ2-7; no definite D call. This CDR3 spans 12 amino acids. V gave up 0 bases and J gave up 2 bases, with 3 bases separating them. CDR1 and CDR2 from the germline V gene are SGHDT and YYEEEE. In DNA form, the CDR3 reads TGTGCCAGCAGCTTGGTTACCTACGAGCAGTACTTC. It yields the protein CASSLVTYEQYF.

J is TRBJ1-2 and V is TRBV19, with TRBD1 matching over 8 bases. The ends lost 6 bases at V and 2 bases at J; junction bases unmatched: 2. CDR3 size: 13 residues. Germline-derived CDR1 and CDR2 are LNHDA and SQIVND (reference sequence). The CDR3 bases are TGTGCCAGTAGGGGACAGGCGAACTATGGCTACACCTTC. Protein sequence: CASRGQANYGYTF.

V and J are TRBV6-1 and TRBJ1-1; D not certain. The CDR3 runs 13 residues. V was trimmed by 7 bases and J by 3 bases, leaving 12 bases between them. From germline, CDR1 is MNHNS and CDR2 SASEGT. The chain's CDR3 is CASISGEDTEAFF. The CDR3 DNA reads as TGTGCCAGCATATCCGGGGAGGACACTGAAGCTTTCTTT.

CDR3 DNA sequence: TGTGCCAGCAGTGTGAGGGGGGGTGGGCATGAGCAGTTCTTC. The encoded protein is CASSVRGGGHEQFF. The chain couples TRBV6-1 to TRBJ2-1, with a weak D call TRBD2 (7 bases). CDR3 length equals 14 residues. V was cut by 4 bases and J by 8 bases, with 15 bases left in between. The germline V gene has CDR1 MNHNS and CDR2 SASEGT.

The rearrangement links TRBV29-1 to TRBJ2-1; 7 nucleotides agree with TRBD1. Germline V lookup: CDR1 SQVTM, CDR2 ANQGSEA. The CDR3 spans 13 residues. Trimming took 6 bases from V and 1 from J; bases not matched to a gene: 3. CDR3 coding DNA: TGCAGCGTCAACAGGGGTTCCTACAATGAGCAGTTCTTC. Protein product: CSVNRGSYNEQFF.

The rearrangement links TRBV4-1 to TRBJ2-2; possibly TRBD1 for D (5 bases). CDR1 is MGHRA and CDR2 is YSYEKL in the germline V gene. V lost 1 base, J lost 0 bases, and 21 bases lay in between. The CDR3 consists of 20 residues. The CDR3: CASSQGCRVIFLTNTGELFF. DNA for the CDR3: TGCGCCAGCAGCCAAGGATGCAGGGTAATCTTCTTAACGAACACCGGGGAGCTGTTTTTT.

V gene TRBV25-1 combines with J gene TRBJ1-5; D perhaps matches TRBD1 (5 bases). The CDR3 extends over 13 amino acids. The germline CDR1 and CDR2 sequences are MGHDK and SYGVNS. Trimming stripped 5 bases from V and 3 bases from J, with 8 bases between. The CDR3 loop reads CASSTGFNQPQHF. The CDR3 DNA reads TGTGCCAGCAGTACAGGTTTCAATCAGCCCCAGCATTTT.

V gene TRBV28 combines with J gene TRBJ2-3; no clear D. The CDR3 length is 13 residues. Germline V gene lookup returns CDR1 MDHEN and CDR2 SYDVKM. V lost 2 bases and J lost 6, with 9 bases in between. CDR3 sequence (DNA): TGTGCCAGCAGTTTACCAGGAATCGATACGCAGTATTTT. This codes for CASSLPGIDTQYF.

This clone was observed once. V usage is TRBV7-9 and J usage is TRBJ1-1; D perhaps matches TRBD1 (5 bases). The V end was cut by 4 bases, the J end by 2 bases, with 11 bases between. Germline V CDR1 and CDR2: SEHNR, FQNEAQ (reference sequence). This CDR3 spans 14 amino acids. The CDR3 DNA reads TGTGCCAGCAGCTCCCGACAGATTAACACTGAAGCTTTCTTT. Its translation: CASSSRQINTEAFF.

The gene calls are TRBV28 and TRBJ1-5; 7 bases match TRBD1. CDR1 is MDHEN, CDR2 SYDVKM, per germline. Trimming removed 3 bases from V and 2 bases from J; junction bases left unmatched: 7. The CDR3 contains 16 residues. The DNA of the CDR3 is TGTGCCAGCAGTTTGAGACAGGGAATGGGCAATCAGCCCCAGCATTTT. Translated: CASSLRQGMGNQPQHF.

This chain links TRBV10-3 with TRBJ1-2, with TRBD1 as a possible D gene (6 bases). V was pared by 4 bases and J by 4 bases, with 25 bases between. This CDR3 is built from 18 residues. CDR1 is ENHRY and CDR2 is SYGVKD in the germline V gene. The DNA for the CDR3 is TGTGCCATCAGTGTAGGGGGATCCCTTACAAACCCCCTCTATGGCTACACCTTC. As protein: CAISVGGSLTNPLYGYTF.

The J gene is TRBJ1-5, the V gene TRBV2; D gene ambiguous. Germline CDR1 and CDR2: SNHLY and FYNNEI. V was clipped by 4 bases and J by 4 bases, with 8 bases between them. The CDR3 runs to 13 residues. DNA of the CDR3: TGTGCCAGCAGTGCGGTCCAAAATCAGCCCCAGCATTTT. This sequence encodes CASSAVQNQPQHF.

The chain links TRBV6-5 to TRBJ1-5; maybe TRBD1 (5 bases). Trimming took off 0 bases at V and 5 bases at J, with 11 bases between the two ends. CDR3 length: 15 residues. Germline V gene data show CDR1 as MNHEY and CDR2 as SVGAGI. The CDR3 protein is CASSYSPPGDQPQHF. CDR3 DNA: TGTGCCAGCAGTTACTCCCCCCCGGGGGATCAGCCCCAGCATTTT.

This rearrangement joins TRBV27 to TRBJ2-5, with TRBD2 matching over 11 bases. The ends lost 3 bases at V and 6 bases at J; junction bases unmatched: 9. CDR1 is MNHEY and CDR2 is SMNVEV in the germline V gene (reference sequence). The CDR3 runs to 16 residues. CDR3 sequence (DNA): TGTGCCAGCAGTTTGGTAGCGGGGGGGTTACGGAAGACCCAGTACTTC. Translating it yields CASSLVAGGLRKTQYF.

This chain connects TRBV4-3 to TRBJ2-1, with D hard to call. This CDR3 comprises 15 residues. The germline CDR1 and CDR2 sequences are LGHNA and YSLEER. Trimming stripped 5 bases from V and 5 bases from J, with 16 bases between. CDR3 region: CASSSRGGGDNEQFF. The DNA of the CDR3 is TGCGCCAGCAGCTCTCGAGGCGGCGGCGACAATGAGCAGTTCTTC.

This rearrangement joins TRBV4-3 to TRBJ1-6; D is ambiguous. This CDR3 is 14 amino acids long. V was cut by 1 base and J by 8 bases, with 9 bases left in between. The germline gives CDR1 LGHNA, CDR2 YSLEER. In DNA form, the CDR3 reads TGCGCCAGCAGCCAAGCTGGAGGACATTCACCCCTCCACTTT. It translates to CASSQAGGHSPLHF.

This chain joins TRBV9 and TRBJ1-1; 7 bases match TRBD1. Germline trimming cut 3 bases from V and 0 bases from J; bases unmatched to any gene: 5. The CDR3 covers 15 residues. Germline CDR1 and CDR2: SGDLS and YYNGEE. Written as DNA, the CDR3 is TGTGCCAGCAGCGCCCCCGGGACAGTGAACACTGAAGCTTTCTTT. Its translation: CASSAPGTVNTEAFF.